What follows describes a single T cell receptor (beta chain). This specimen belongs to a study of T cell changes during pregnancy in multiple sclerosis. Only in-frame clones appear in the TCRdb table, and some are missing; sequencing was by immunoSEQ multiplex PCR. The repertoire holds 100,000 or so clones, with around 94% as singletons. The CDR3 totals 14 residues. Trimming stripped 3 bases from V and 2 bases from J, with 9 bases between. Germline CDR1 and CDR2: SNHLY and FYNNEI. The V gene is TRBV2, the J gene TRBJ2-3; D ambiguous. Sample: peripheral blood, taken after pregnancy. The receptor was isolated from a female donor in good health, enrolled as a control in a pregnancy study. CDR3 loop: CASSDARTTDTQYF. The CDR3 bases are TGTGCCAGCAGTGATGCTAGAACCACAGATACGCAGTATTTT.